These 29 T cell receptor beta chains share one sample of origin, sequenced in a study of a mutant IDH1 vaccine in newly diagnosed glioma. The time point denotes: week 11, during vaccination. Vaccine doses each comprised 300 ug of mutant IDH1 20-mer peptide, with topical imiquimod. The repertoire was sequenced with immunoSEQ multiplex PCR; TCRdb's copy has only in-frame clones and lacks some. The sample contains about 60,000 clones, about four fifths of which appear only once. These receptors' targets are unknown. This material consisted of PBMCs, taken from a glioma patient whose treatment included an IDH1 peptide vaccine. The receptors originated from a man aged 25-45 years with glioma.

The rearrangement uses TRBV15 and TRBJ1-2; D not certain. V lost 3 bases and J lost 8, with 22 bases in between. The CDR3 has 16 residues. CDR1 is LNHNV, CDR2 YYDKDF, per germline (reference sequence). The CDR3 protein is CATSRGSFGAGEGYTF. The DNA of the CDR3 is TGTGCCACCAGCAGGGGGTCGTTCGGAGCCGGGGAGGGCTACACCTTC.

The CDR3 DNA reads as TGTGCCAGCAGCTTATCGGACGGGAACACTGAAGCTTTCTTT. Protein sequence: CASSLSDGNTEAFF. The chain has TRBV7-9 and TRBJ1-1; no reliable D call. This CDR3 spans 14 amino acids. Trimming pared 2 bases from V and 1 base from J, leaving 8 bases between. Germline-derived CDR1 and CDR2 are SEHNR and FQNEAQ (reference sequence).

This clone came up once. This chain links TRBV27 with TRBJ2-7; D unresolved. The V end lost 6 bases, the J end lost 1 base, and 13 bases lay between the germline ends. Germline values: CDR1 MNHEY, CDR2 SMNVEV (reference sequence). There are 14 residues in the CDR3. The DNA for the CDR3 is TGTGCCAGCAGCGTTAGTTGGAGTTCCTACGAGCAGTACTTC. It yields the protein CASSVSWSSYEQYF.

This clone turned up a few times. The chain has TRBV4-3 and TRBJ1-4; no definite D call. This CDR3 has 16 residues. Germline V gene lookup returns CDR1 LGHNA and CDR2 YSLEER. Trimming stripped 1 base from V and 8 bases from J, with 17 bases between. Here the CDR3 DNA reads TGCGCCAGCAGCCAAGCTCACATCCAATCTGGGGAAAAACTGTTTTTT. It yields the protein CASSQAHIQSGEKLFF.

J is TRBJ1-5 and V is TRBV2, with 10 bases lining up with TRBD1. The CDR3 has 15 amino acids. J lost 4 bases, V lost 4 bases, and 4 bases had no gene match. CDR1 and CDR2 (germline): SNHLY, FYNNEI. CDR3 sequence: CASSVQGQGNQPQHF. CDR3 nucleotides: TGTGCCAGCAGTGTTCAGGGACAGGGGAATCAGCCCCAGCATTTT.

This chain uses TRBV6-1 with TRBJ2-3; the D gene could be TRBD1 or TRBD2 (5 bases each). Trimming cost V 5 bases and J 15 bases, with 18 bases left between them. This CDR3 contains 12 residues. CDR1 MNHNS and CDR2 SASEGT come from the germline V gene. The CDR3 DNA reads TGTGCCAGCAGTCCAAACCGGGACGTGTCATATTTT. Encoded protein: CASSPNRDVSYF.

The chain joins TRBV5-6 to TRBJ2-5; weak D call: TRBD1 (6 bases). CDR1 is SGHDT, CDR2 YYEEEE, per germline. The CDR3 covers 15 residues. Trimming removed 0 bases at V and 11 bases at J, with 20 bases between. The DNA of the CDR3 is TGTGCCAGCAGCTTGGCAGGGGCAGCTTTGGGTGAGCAGTACTTC. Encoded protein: CASSLAGAALGEQYF.

The CDR3 DNA sequence: TGTGCCAGTAGTCTCATAGCGGGGTCGGCGGAGACCCAGTACTTC. It yields the protein CASSLIAGSAETQYF. V usage is TRBV19 and J usage is TRBJ2-5, with 8 positions matching TRBD2. The V gene end was trimmed by 5 bases and the J gene end by 5 bases; junction bases not matched to a gene: 10. There are 15 residues in the CDR3. CDR1 LNHDA and CDR2 SQIVND come from the germline V gene (reference sequence).

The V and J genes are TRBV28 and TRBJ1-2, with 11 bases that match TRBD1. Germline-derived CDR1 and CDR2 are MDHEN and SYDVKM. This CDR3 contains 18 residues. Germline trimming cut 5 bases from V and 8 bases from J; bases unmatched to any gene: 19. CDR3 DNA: TGTGCCAGCAGTCCCTCTGGACAGGGGGCCTTCCCAAAGAGGGGCTACACCTTC. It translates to CASSPSGQGAFPKRGYTF.

CDR3 residues: CASRKYGPYGYTF. DNA of the CDR3: TGTGCCAGCAGAAAGTATGGCCCTTATGGCTACACCTTC. The V call is TRBV27, the J call TRBJ1-2; unclear D gene. The CDR3 sequence is 13 residues long. V shed 6 bases and J shed 5 bases, with 13 bases lying between them. Germline CDR1 MNHEY, CDR2 SMNVEV (reference sequence).

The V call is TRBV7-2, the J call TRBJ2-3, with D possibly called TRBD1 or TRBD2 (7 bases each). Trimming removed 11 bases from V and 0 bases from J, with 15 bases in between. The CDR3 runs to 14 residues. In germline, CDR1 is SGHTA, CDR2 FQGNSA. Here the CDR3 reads CAGRGRLSTDTQYF. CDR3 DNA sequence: TGTGCCGGGAGGGGGCGGCTTAGCACAGATACGCAGTATTTT.

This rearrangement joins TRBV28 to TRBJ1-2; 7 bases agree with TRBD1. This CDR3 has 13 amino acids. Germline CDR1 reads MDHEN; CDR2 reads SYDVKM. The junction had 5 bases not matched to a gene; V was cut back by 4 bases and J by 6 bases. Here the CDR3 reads CASSSTGQNGYTF. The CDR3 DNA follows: TGTGCCAGCAGTTCAACGGGACAGAATGGCTACACCTTC.

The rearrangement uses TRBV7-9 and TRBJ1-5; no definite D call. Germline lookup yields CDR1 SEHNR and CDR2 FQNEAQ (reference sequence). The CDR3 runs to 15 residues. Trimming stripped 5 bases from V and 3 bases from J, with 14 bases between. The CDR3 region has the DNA TGTGCCAGCAGCCCTCCGGGTGGTAACAATCAGCCCCAGCATTTT. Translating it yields CASSPPGGNNQPQHF.

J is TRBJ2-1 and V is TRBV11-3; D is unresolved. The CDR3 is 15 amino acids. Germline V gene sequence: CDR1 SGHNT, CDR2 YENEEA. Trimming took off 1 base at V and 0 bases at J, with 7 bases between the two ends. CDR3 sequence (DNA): TGTGCCAGCAGCTTAGCAGGTAGCTCCTACAATGAGCAGTTCTTC. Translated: CASSLAGSSYNEQFF.

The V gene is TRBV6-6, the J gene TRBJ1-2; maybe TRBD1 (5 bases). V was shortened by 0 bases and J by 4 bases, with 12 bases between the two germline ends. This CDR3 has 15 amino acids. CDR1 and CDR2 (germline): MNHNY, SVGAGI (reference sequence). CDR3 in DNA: TGTGCCAGCAGTTACTCGACTCTGCAGGGCTATGGCTACACCTTC. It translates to CASSYSTLQGYGYTF.

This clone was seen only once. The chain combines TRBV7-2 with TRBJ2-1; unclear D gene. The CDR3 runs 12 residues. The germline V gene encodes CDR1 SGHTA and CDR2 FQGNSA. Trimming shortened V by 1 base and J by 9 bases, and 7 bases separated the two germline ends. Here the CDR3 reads CASSLDSGEQFF. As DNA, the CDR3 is TGTGCCAGCAGCTTAGATTCGGGTGAGCAGTTCTTC.

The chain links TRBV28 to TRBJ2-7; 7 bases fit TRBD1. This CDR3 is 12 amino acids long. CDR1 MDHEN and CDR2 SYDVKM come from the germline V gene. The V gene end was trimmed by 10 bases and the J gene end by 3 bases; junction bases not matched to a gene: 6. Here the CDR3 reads CAINRGNYEQYF. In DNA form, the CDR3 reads TGTGCCATCAACAGGGGAAACTACGAGCAGTACTTC.

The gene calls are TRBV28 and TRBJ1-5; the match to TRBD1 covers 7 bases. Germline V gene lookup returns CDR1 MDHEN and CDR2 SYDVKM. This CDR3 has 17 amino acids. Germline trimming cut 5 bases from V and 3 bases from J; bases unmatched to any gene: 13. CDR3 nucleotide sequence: TGTGCCAGCAGTATCCCCTGGAGGGGGCTAAACAATCAGCCCCAGCATTTT. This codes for CASSIPWRGLNNQPQHF.

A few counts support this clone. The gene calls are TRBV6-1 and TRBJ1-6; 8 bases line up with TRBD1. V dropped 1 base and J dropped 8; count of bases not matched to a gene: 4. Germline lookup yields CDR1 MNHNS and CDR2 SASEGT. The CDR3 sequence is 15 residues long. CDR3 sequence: CASSEGRGRDSPLHF. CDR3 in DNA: TGTGCCAGCAGTGAAGGCAGGGGGCGAGATTCACCCCTCCACTTT.

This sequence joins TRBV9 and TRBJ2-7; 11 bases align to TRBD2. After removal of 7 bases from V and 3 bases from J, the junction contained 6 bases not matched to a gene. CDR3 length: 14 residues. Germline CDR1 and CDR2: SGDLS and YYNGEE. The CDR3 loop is CASGGTSGNYEQYF. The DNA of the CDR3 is TGTGCCAGCGGGGGGACTAGCGGAAACTACGAGCAGTACTTC.

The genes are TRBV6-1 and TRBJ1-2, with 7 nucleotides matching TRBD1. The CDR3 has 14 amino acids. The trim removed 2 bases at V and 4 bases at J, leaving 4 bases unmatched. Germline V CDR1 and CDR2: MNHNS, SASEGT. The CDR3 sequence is CASSERRGLYGYTF. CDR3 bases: TGTGCCAGCAGTGAACGGAGGGGGCTCTATGGCTACACCTTC.

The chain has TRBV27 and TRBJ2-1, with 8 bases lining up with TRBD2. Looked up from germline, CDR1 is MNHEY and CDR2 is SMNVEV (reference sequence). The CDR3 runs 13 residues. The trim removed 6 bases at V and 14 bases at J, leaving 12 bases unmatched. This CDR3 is CASSPLGGVGKFF. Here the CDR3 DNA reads TGTGCCAGCAGCCCCCTCGGGGGGGTTGGGAAGTTCTTC.

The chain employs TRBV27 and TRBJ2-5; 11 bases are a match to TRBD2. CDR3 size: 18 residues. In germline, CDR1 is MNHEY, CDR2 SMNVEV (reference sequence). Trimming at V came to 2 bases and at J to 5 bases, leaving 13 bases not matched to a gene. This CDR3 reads CASSLRLLAGGPRETQYF. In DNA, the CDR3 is TGTGCCAGCAGTTTAAGGTTGTTAGCGGGAGGGCCCAGGGAGACCCAGTACTTC.

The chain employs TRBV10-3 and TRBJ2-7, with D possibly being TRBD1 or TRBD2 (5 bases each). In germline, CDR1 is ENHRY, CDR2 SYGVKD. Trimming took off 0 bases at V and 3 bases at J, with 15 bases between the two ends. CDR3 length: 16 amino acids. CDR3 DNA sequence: TGTGCCATCAGTGAGTCGATTTGGGACCCCGACTACGAGCAGTACTTC. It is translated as CAISESIWDPDYEQYF.

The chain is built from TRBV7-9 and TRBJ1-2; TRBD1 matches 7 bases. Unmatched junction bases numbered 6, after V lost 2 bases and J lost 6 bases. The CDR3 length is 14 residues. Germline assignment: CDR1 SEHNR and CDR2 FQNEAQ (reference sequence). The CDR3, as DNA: TGTGCCAGCAGCTTATGGGACAGCCCGGATGGCTACACCTTC. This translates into CASSLWDSPDGYTF. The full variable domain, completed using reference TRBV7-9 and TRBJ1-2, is DTGVSQNPRHKITKRGQNVTFRCDPISEHNRLYWYRQTLGQGPEFLTYFQNEAQLEKSRLLSDRFSAERPKGSFSTLEIQRTEQGDSAMYLCASSLWDSPDGYTFGSGTRLTVV.

The CDR3 nucleotides read TGTGCCAGCAGCTCGACCGGGACAGGGCAGAACTCTGGAAACACCATATATTTT. It encodes CASSSTGTGQNSGNTIYF. V is TRBV11-1 and J is TRBJ1-3, with 9 positions matching TRBD1. J lost 0 bases, V lost 4 bases, and 10 bases had no gene match. Looked up from germline, CDR1 is SGHAT and CDR2 is FQDESV (reference sequence). The CDR3 spans 18 residues.

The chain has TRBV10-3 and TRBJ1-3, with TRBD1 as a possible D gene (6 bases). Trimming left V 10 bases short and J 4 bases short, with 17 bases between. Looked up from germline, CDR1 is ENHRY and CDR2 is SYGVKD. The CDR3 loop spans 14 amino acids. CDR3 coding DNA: TGTGCCAGCAAGGGAGCAGGGGCAGGAAACACCATATATTTT. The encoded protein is CASKGAGAGNTIYF.

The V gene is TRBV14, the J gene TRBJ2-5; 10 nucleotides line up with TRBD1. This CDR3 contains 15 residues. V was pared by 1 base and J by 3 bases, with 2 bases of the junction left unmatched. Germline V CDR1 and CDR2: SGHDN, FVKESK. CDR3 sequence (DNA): TGTGCCAGCAGCCAAGGACAGGGGGCAGAAGAGACCCAGTACTTC. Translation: CASSQGQGAEETQYF.

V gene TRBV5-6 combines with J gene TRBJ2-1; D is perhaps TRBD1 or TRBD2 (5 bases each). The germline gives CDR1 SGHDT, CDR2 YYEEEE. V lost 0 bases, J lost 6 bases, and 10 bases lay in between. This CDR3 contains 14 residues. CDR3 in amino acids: CASSLAGRTNEQFF. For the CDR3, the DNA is TGTGCCAGCAGCTTGGCGGGACGGACCAATGAGCAGTTCTTC.